This entry describes one T cell receptor beta chain. This sample is drawn from a study of T cell responses to AZD1222 COVID-19 vaccine. Looked up from germline, CDR1 is SGHVS and CDR2 is FQNEAQ. After removal of 1 base from V and 7 bases from J, the junction contained 1 base not matched to a gene. The CDR3 is made up of 14 amino acids. Generated by immunoSEQ multiplex PCR, the TCRdb table keeps only in-frame clones and is missing some. This table has 150,000 to 200,000 clones, 90% to 95% appearing once. The clonotype was recovered from an adult in good health. The material sequenced was peripheral blood, taken on day 0 of AZD1222 vaccination. The chain joins TRBV7-8 to TRBJ2-4, with TRBD1 matching over 10 bases. The CDR3 sequence: CASSLGTGGNIQYF. The CDR3 nucleotides read TGTGCCAGCAGCTTAGGGACAGGGGGGAACATTCAGTACTTC.